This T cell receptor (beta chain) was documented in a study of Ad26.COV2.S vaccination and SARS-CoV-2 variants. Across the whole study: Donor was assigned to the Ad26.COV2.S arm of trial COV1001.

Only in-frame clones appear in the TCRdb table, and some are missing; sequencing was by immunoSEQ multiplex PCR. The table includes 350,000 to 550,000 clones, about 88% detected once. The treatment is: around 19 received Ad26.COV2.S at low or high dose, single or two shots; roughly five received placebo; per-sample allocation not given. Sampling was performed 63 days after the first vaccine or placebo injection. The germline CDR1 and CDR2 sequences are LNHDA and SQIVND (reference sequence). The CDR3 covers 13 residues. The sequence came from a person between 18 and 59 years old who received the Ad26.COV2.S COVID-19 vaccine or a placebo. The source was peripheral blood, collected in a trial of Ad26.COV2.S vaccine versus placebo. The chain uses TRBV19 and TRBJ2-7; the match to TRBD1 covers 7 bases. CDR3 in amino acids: CASSPTLTGPVRV. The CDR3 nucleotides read TGTGCCAGTAGTCCCACCCTGACAGGGCCCGTTCGCGTC.